Listed here are 8 T cell receptor beta chains from one sample, sequenced in a study of T-cell memory formation after mild COVID-19. TCRdb used MiXCR to reprocess the 5' RACE reads, holding one entry per CDR3 protein. The sample has 170,000 or so distinct CDR3 sequences, roughly 28% seen once. The sample was PBMCs or a T cell subset sorted from them (not recorded which). These receptors were obtained from an adult woman who had mild COVID-19 (a few samples of this study predate the infection). Cell type and time point are not known.

This clonotype was recorded a few times. The chain joins TRBV5-8 to TRBJ1-1; no clear D. In germline, CDR1 is SGHTS, CDR2 YDEGEE. The CDR3 consists of 12 residues. V dropped 0 bases and J dropped 11 bases, with 11 bases sitting between them. This chain's CDR3 is CASSLESTVAFF. CDR3 nucleotide sequence: TGTGCCAGCAGCTTGGAAAGTACTGTCGCTTTCTTT.

This clonotype was recorded a few times. V usage is TRBV5-5 and J usage is TRBJ1-1; TRBD1 aligns across 8 bases. This CDR3 has 14 amino acids. The germline gives CDR1 SGHKS, CDR2 YYEKEE (reference sequence). J was trimmed by 6 bases and V by 9 bases; bases with no gene match: 13. This CDR3 reads CATAPDRGPSEAFF. CDR3 in DNA: TGTGCCACCGCACCCGACAGGGGCCCCTCTGAAGCTTTCTTT.

This clonotype was observed a few times. At one of its ends the junction is not consistent with the germline gene, which may arise from a read error. The chain is built from TRBV7-2 and TRBJ1-1, with D hard to call. Germline loops: CDR1 SGHTA, CDR2 FQGNSA. This CDR3 is built from 12 residues. CDR3 in amino acids: CASSVAITEAFF. The CDR3 DNA is TGTGCCAGCAGCGTAGCTATAACTGAAGCTTTCTTT.

This clonotype was detected only a few times. The rearrangement joins TRBV5-1 to TRBJ2-7, with 9 positions matching TRBD1. Germline lookup yields CDR1 SGHRS and CDR2 YFSETQ. The CDR3 is 15 residues long. V lost 0 bases and J lost 3; bases outside the gene matches: 4. DNA for the CDR3: TGCGCCAGCAGCTTGGCCGGGACAGGGAACTACGAGCAGTACTTC. Translating gives CASSLAGTGNYEQYF.

This clonotype was detected a few times. The rearrangement joins TRBV7-2 to TRBJ2-3; D possibly uses TRBD1 or TRBD2 (5 bases each). Looked up from germline, CDR1 is SGHTA and CDR2 is FQGNSA. The CDR3 is 17 amino acids. Between the trimmed V and J ends, which lost 5 bases and 6 bases, there was a span of 24 bases. CDR3 DNA: TGTGCCAGCAGCCTTACCGGGGCTAGCCACGTCAGCGATACGCAGTATTTT. Translated, it gives CASSLTGASHVSDTQYF.

This clonotype has a handful of counts. CDR3 sequence reads: CASSETQGYGETQYF. CDR3 DNA sequence: TGCGCCAGCAGCGAGACTCAGGGTTACGGAGAGACCCAGTACTTC. This rearrangement joins TRBV5-1 to TRBJ2-5, with a possible D match to TRBD1 (5 bases). Trimming shortened V by 4 bases and J by 4 bases, and 17 bases separated the two germline ends. The CDR3 consists of 15 residues. Germline V lookup: CDR1 SGHRS, CDR2 YFSETQ.

V is TRBV5-1 and J is TRBJ2-5; 9 bases fit TRBD1. Germline assignment: CDR1 SGHRS and CDR2 YFSETQ. Losses at the gene ends were 0 bases for V and 6 bases for J; bases not matched to a gene: 6. The CDR3 is 15 residues long. CDR3 nucleotide sequence: TGCGCCAGCAGCTTGGGTGGACAGGGGTCTAAGACCCAGTACTTC. It translates to CASSLGGQGSKTQYF.

The rearrangement uses TRBV5-1 and TRBJ2-7; either TRBD1 or TRBD2 may supply D (5 bases each). Germline values: CDR1 SGHRS, CDR2 YFSETQ. The CDR3 runs to 15 residues. Trimming took off 4 bases at V and 5 bases at J, with 19 bases between the two ends. The CDR3 region is CASSTGTGSQDEQYF. As DNA, the CDR3 is TGCGCCAGCAGCACGGGGACGGGATCTCAGGACGAGCAGTACTTC.